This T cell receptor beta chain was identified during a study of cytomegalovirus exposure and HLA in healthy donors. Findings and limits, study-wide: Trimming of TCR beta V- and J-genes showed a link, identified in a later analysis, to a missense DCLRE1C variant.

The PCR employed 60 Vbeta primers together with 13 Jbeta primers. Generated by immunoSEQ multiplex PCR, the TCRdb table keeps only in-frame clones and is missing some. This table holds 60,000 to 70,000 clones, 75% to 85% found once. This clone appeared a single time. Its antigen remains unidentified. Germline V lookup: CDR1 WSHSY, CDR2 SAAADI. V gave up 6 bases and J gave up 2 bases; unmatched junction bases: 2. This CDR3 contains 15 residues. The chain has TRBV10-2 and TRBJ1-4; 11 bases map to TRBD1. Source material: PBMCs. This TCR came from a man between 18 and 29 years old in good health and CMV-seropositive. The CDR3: CASRDRGPTNEKLFF. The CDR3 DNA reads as TGCGCCAGCAGGGACAGGGGGCCGACTAATGAAAAACTGTTTTTT.